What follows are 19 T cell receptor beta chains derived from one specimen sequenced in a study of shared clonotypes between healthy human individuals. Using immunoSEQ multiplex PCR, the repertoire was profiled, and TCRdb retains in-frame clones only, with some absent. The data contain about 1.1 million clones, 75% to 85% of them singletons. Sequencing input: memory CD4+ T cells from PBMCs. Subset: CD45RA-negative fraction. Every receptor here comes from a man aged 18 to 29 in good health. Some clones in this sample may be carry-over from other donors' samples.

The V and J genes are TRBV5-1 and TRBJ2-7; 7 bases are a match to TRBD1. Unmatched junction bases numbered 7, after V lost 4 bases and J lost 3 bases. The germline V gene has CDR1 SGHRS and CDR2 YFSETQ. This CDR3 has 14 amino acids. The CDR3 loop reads CASSPGTARYEQYF. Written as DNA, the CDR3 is TGCGCCAGCAGCCCGGGGACAGCCCGCTACGAGCAGTACTTC.

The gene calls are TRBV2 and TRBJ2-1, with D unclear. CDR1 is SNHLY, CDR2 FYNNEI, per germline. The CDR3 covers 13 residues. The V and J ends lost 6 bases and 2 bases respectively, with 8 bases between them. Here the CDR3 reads CASRGETYNEQFF. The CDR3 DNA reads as TGTGCCAGCAGGGGTGAAACCTACAATGAGCAGTTCTTC.

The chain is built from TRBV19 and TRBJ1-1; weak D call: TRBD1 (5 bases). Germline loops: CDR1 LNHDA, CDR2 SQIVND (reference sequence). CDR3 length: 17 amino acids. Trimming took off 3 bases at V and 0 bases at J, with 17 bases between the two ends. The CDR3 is CASSIGDRAAVNTEAFF. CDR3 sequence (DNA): TGTGCCAGTAGTATCGGGGACCGAGCAGCAGTGAACACTGAAGCTTTCTTT.

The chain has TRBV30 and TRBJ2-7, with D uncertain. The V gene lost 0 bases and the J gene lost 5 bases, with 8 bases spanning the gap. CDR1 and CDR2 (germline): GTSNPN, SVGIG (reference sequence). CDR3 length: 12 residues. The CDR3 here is CAWSVKGNEQYF. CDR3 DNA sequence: TGTGCCTGGAGTGTAAAGGGAAACGAGCAGTACTTC.

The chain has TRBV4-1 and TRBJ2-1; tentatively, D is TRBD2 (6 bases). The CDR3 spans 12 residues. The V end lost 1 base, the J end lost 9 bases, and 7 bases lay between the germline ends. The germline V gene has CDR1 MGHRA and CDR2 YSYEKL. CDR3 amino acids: CASSQVLAEQFF. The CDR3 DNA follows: TGCGCCAGCAGCCAAGTACTAGCTGAGCAGTTCTTC.

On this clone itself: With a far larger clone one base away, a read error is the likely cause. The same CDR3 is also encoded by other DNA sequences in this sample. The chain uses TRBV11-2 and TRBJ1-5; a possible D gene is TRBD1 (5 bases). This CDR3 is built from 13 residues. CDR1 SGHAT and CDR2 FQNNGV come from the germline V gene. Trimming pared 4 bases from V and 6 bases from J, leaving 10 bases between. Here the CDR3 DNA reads TGTGCCAGCAGCTGGACGGGGGGTCAGCCCCAGCATTTT. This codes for CASSWTGGQPQHF.

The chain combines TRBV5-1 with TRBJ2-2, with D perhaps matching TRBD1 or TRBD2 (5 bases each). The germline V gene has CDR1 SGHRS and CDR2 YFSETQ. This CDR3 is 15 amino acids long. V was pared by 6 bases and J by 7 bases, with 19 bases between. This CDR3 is CASTQDGTLNGELFF. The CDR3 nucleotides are TGCGCCAGCACACAGGACGGGACGCTTAACGGGGAGCTGTTTTTT.

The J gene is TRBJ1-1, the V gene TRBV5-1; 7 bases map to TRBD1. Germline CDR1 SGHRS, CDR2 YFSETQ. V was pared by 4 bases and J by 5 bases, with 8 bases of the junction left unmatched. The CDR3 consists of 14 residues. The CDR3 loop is CASSHHIQGTEAFF. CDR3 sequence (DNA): TGCGCCAGCAGCCATCATATACAGGGGACTGAAGCTTTCTTT.

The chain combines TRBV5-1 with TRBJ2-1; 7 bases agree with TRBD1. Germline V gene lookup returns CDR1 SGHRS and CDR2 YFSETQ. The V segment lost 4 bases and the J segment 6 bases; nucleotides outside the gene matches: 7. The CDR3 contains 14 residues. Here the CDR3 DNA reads TGCGCCAGCAGCCCGGTAGACAGGGTCAATGAGCAGTTCTTC. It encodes CASSPVDRVNEQFF.

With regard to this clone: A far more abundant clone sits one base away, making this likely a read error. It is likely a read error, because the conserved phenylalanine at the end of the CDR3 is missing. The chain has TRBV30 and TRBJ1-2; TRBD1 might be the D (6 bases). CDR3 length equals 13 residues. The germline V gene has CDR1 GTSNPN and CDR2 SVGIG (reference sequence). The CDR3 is CAWRQGPKYGYTL. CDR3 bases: TGTGCCTGGAGACAGGGCCCTAAGTATGGCTACACCCTC.

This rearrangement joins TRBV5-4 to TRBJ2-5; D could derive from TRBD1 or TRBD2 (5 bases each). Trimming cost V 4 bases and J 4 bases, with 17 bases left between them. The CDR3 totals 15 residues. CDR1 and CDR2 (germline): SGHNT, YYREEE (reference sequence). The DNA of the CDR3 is TGTGCCAGCAGCCCCAATTGGGGGATGGGAGAGACCCAGTACTTC. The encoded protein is CASSPNWGMGETQYF.

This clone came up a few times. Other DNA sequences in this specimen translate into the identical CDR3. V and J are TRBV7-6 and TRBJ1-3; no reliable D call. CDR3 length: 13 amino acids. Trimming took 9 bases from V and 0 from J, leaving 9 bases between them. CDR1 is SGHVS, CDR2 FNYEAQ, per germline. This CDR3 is CASGLNSGNTIYF. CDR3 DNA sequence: TGTGCCAGTGGGCTCAACTCTGGAAACACCATATATTTT.

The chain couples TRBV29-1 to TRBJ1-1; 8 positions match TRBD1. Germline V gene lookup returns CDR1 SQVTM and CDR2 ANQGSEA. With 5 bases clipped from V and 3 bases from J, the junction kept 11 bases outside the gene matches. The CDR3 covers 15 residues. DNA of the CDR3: TGCAGCGTTTACCCTCAGGGGGCACAATACACTGAAGCTTTCTTT. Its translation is CSVYPQGAQYTEAFF.

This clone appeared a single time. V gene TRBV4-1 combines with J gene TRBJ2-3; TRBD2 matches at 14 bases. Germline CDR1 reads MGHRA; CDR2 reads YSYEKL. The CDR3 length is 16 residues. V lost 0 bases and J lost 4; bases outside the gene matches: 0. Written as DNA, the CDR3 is TGCGCCAGCAGCCAAGAGGGACTAGCGGGAGCAGATACGCAGTATTTT. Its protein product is CASSQEGLAGADTQYF.

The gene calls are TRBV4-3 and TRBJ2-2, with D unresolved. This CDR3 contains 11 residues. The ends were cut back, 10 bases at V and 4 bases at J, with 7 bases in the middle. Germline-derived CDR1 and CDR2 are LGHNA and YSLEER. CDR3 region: CATSSTGELFF. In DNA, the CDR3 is TGCGCCACTTCGTCCACCGGGGAGCTGTTTTTT.

CDR3 in amino acids: CASSLAGNSYNEQFF. The DNA of the CDR3 is TGTGCCAGCAGTCTAGCGGGTAACTCCTACAATGAGCAGTTCTTC. The chain links TRBV6-5 to TRBJ2-1; 8 nucleotides agree with TRBD2. Germline V CDR1 and CDR2: MNHEY, SVGAGI. The CDR3 runs 15 residues. Losses at the gene ends were 5 bases for V and 0 bases for J; bases not matched to a gene: 3.

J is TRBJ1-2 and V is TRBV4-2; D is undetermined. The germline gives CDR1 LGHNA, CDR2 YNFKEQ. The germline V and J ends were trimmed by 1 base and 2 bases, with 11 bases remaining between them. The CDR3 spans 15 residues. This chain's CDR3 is CASSQAIGPNYGYTF. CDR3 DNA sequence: TGTGCCAGCAGCCAAGCGATAGGGCCGAACTATGGCTACACCTTC.

The DNA of the CDR3 is TGTGCCAGCAGCCGCGGGACTAGCGGGAGGGTCAATGAGCAGTTCTTC. This encodes CASSRGTSGRVNEQFF. The rearrangement joins TRBV11-3 to TRBJ2-1; TRBD2 agrees at 16 bases. This CDR3 region has 16 residues. Germline V gives CDR1 SGHNT, CDR2 YENEEA. The J segment lost 6 bases and the V segment lost 5 bases, leaving 4 bases of the junction unmatched.

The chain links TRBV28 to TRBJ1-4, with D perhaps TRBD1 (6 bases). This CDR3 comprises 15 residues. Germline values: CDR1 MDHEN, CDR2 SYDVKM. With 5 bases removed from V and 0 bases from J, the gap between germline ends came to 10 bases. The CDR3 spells CASSEWTATNEKLFF. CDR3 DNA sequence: TGTGCCAGCAGTGAGTGGACAGCAACTAATGAAAAACTGTTTTTT.